This T cell receptor beta chain originates from a study of blood T cell repertoires in COVID-19 (dated by TCRdb to 2018 to 2021). About the full investigation: The collaborator samples originated in the United States, Italy and Spain and spanned the acute and convalescent phases of COVID-19. The samples were drawn from the first 160 participants of the ongoing ImmuneRACE study and from 1,254 subjects provided by 6 global collaborators. The repertoires were released in a freely available public database meant as a resource for research on the immune response to SARS-CoV-2. The material from the prospective study consisted of cDNA or gDNA derived from T cells, B-cell-depleted T cells, or PBMCs. Subjects who had been exposed to COVID-19, were actively infected with it, or had recovered from it provided the deeply sampled blood TCRbeta repertoires that made up the dataset. Nearly every sample came with metadata listing a de-identified subject ID, COVID-19 status, age in years and sex. Where available, HLA class I and class II types were obtained from metadata supplied by the sample provider rather than from assay-based typing.

TCRbeta CDR3 regions were amplified from genomic DNA by means of the immunoSEQ Assay, a bias-controlled multiplex PCR. Turning to the authors' computational methods: The number of nucleated cells in each sample was estimated by amplification of reference gene primers within the assay. To quantify the absolute abundance of each unique TCRbeta CDR3 rearrangement, sequence reads were collapsed and filtered. For each sample, productive Simpson clonality was calculated by taking the square root of Simpson's diversity index across productive rearrangements. TCRdb obtained this table from immuneACCESS and retained in-frame rearrangements with V and J assigned. These tables miss some clones; where compared with another copy, unresolved V genes account for less than half of the shortfall, and the remainder is unexplained. V and J calls plus clone size are reproduced from that table; the DNA served to infer D and trimming. The sample table lists 200,000 to 250,000 clones, 82% of them with a count of one. About 3.3% of the sample rests with the top ten.

A distance of 10 bases separates the germline ends of V and J, which lose 0 bases and 1 base respectively. CDR3 length: 15 amino acids, cysteine to phenylalanine. This entry keeps only the CDR3 DNA: 45 bases, framed from base 1. Via the germline V gene, CDR1 is SGHRS and CDR2 YFSETQ. Study-wide findings and limitations: The quantity of clinical and demographic metadata differed by source and by participant and was supplied without curation.

In the prospective study, participants were about 18 to 90 years old, resided in about two dozen geographic areas of the United States, and were enrolled through a virtual design. Cohort assignment in the prospective study relied on participant-reported clinical history from a screening survey and a study questionnaire. Recovered participants in ImmuneRACE Cohort 3 were defined by two consecutive negative NP/OP PCR tests, clearance by a healthcare professional, or resolution of symptoms. In the prospective study, mobile phlebotomists collected whole blood, serum and a nasopharyngeal or oropharyngeal swab from each participant. Participants in the prospective study had the option to provide additional blood draws and questionnaires over an approximately 2-month period. Before DNA extraction, prospective study blood samples were shipped either frozen or at room temperature. Notes on this clone: Its antigen remains undetermined. No much larger clonotype is one base removed from it; base qualities were not supplied. Other DNA variants within this sample encode the same CDR3.

The chain uses TRBV5-1 and TRBJ1-1, with the D gene uncertain. The sample comprised PBMCs or T cells enriched from blood (not recorded which). This receptor was taken from a woman between 55 and 75 years old who had recovered from COVID-19. CDR3 protein: CASSLVAPKNTEAFF. The DNA sequence follows: TGCGCCAGCAGCTTGGTGGCACCGAAGAACACTGAAGCTTTCTTT.